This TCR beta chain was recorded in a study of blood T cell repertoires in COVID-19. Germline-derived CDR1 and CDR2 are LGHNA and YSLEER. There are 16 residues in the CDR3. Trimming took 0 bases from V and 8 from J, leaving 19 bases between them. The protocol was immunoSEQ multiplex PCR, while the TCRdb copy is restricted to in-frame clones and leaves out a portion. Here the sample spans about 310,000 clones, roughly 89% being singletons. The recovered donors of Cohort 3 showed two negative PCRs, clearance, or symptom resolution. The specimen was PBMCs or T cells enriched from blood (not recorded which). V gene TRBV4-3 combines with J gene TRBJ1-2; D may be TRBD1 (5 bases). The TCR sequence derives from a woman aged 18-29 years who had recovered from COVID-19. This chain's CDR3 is CASSQEYRGVGDGYTF. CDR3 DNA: TGCGCCAGCAGCCAAGAATACCGGGGGGTAGGGGACGGCTACACCTTC.